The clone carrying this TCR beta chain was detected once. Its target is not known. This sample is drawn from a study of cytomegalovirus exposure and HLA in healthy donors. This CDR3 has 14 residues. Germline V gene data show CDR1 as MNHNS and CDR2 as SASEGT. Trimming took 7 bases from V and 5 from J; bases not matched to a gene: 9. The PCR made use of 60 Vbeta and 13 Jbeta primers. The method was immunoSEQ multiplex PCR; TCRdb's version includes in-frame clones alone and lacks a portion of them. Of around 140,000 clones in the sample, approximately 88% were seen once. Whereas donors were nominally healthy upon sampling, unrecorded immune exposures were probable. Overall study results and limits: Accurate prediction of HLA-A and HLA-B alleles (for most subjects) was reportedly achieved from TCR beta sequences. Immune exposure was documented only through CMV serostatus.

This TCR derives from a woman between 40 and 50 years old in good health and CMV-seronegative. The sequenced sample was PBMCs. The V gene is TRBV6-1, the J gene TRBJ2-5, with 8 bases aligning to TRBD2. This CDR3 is CASTPGRAVETQYF. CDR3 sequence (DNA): TGTGCCAGCACCCCCGGGAGGGCCGTTGAGACCCAGTACTTC.